This is a list of T cell receptor beta chains from one sample in a study of glioma-infiltrating T cells. TCRdb recomputed calls from the multiplex PCR reads with MiXCR, one row per CDR3 protein. The data contain some 93,000 distinct CDR3 sequences, roughly 39% of them seen just once; the ten biggest clones take up roughly two fifths. The sample taken for sequencing was glioma tissue, nonneoplastic brain tissue, or PBMCs (not recorded which). These receptors all stem from a human donor with low-grade glioma or glioblastoma, undergoing nonglioma brain surgery, or in good health (not recorded which). The CDR3 runs from the conserved cysteine through the conserved F or W. D genes are given only for firm matches. Part of the rows lack a size; the others show once, few, many or a class for expanded clones.

DNA	CDR3	D	V	J	size
TGCGCCAGCAGCAGTACAGGGGGATTGCGTCAGGATTCACCCCTCCACTTT	CASSSTGGLRQDSPLHF	TRBD1	TRBV5-1	TRBJ1-6	many
TGTGCCAGTAGTTTGTTGAACACCGGGGAGCTGTTTTTT	CASSLLNTGELFF	NA	TRBV19	TRBJ2-2	many
TGTGCCAGCACGGGACATTCCACCTCTGGGGCCAACGTCCTGACTTTC	CASTGHSTSGANVLTF	NA	TRBV2	TRBJ2-6	many
TGCGCCAGCAGCCAAGTTGGGACTAGCGAAGCAGAGTACGAGCAGTACTTC	CASSQVGTSEAEYEQYF	TRBD2	TRBV4-1	TRBJ2-7	NA
TGTGCCAGTAGTGGACAGGGAGAAGTAAACGAGCAGTACTTC	CASSGQGEVNEQYF	TRBD1	TRBV19	TRBJ2-7	many
TGTGCCAGCAGTGAAAGCAGGTTCAATTCACCACTCCACTTT	CASSESRFNSPLHF	NA	TRBV25-1	TRBJ1-6	NA
TGTGCCAGCAGTGAAGGAGCTAGCCAGGCCTACAATGAGCAGTTCTTC	CASSEGASQAYNEQFF	NA	TRBV6-5	TRBJ2-1	NA
TGTGCCAGCAGTTCATCGGGTCTGGCGAGGGATCAGTACTTC	CASSSSGLARDQYF	NA	TRBV28	TRBJ2-7	once
TGCGCCAGCAGCTGGACCGGGACATCTTCTTACAATGAGCAGTTCTTC	CASSWTGTSSYNEQFF	NA	TRBV5-1	TRBJ2-1	many
TGTGCCACCAGCAGAGAGTGGAGCGGGAGATACGAGCAGTACTTC	CATSREWSGRYEQYF	TRBD2	TRBV15	TRBJ2-7	many
TGTGCCAGCAGTCCATTGGACAGGCCCCTCCAAGAGCAGTACTTC	CASSPLDRPLQEQYF	TRBD1	TRBV27	TRBJ2-7	many
TGCGCCAGCAGCCAAGATCACGGTGGGAGAGGTTCCTACAATGAGCAGTTCTTC	CASSQDHGGRGSYNEQFF	NA	TRBV4-3	TRBJ2-1	many
TGTGCCAGCTCACCAAAACAAGGGACACTCAACGAGCAGTACTTC	CASSPKQGTLNEQYF	NA	TRBV18	TRBJ2-7	many
TGTGCCAGCAGCCAAGATGAAAAGGGGGCCCGGGATGAGCAGTTCTTC	CASSQDEKGARDEQFF	TRBD1	TRBV3-1	TRBJ2-1	many
TGTGCCAGTAGGTACAGGACTAGCGGGAACGTTGAGCAGTTCTTC	CASRYRTSGNVEQFF	TRBD2	TRBV19	TRBJ2-1	many
TGTGCCACCAGTGATCCTACTAGCGGGAGAGAGACCCAGTACTTC	CATSDPTSGRETQYF	TRBD2	TRBV24-1	TRBJ2-5	many
TGCAATGCCCCTGACAGGAACACCGAAGCTTTCTTT	CNAPDRNTEAFF	NA	TRBV20-1	TRBJ1-1	NA
TGTGCCAGCAGCTTGTTGCTAAACACTGAAGCTTTCTTT	CASSLLLNTEAFF	NA	TRBV5-4	TRBJ1-1	many
TGTGCCAGCAGCTTAGGACTAGCGGGAGGCCCCCAAGAGACCCAGTACTTC	CASSLGLAGGPQETQYF	TRBD2	TRBV7-6	TRBJ2-5	many
TGCAGTGCTAGAGATCTAGACAACGAAACCCCCAACCAAAGCTTCAATGAGCAGTTCTTC	CSARDLDNETPNQSFNEQFF	NA	TRBV20-1	TRBJ2-1	many